Each of the 26 T cell receptor beta chains below was sequenced from the same sample in a study of blood T cell repertoires in COVID-19. The repertoire was sequenced with immunoSEQ multiplex PCR; TCRdb's copy has only in-frame clones and lacks some. Of 70,000 to 75,000 clones listed, approximately 83% were seen once; the top ten hold 28%. Sequenced material: peripheral blood. The receptors stem from a man between 65 and 80 years old with acute or convalescent COVID-19.

This chain joins TRBV5-6 and TRBJ1-5, with a possible D match to TRBD1 (6 bases). Trimming removed 4 bases at V and 7 bases at J, with 12 bases between. Germline assignment: CDR1 SGHDT and CDR2 YYEEEE. The CDR3 sequence is 13 residues long. This chain's CDR3 is CASSRTARQPQHF. CDR3 bases: TGTGCCAGCAGCCGGACAGCGCGACAGCCCCAGCATTTT. The complete variable domain, with remaining parts taken from reference TRBV5-6 and TRBJ1-5, reads DAGVTQSPTHLIKTRGQQVTLRCSPKSGHDTVSWYQQALGQGPQFIFQYYEEEERQRGNFPDRFSGHQFPNYSSELNVNALLLGDSALYLCASSRTARQPQHFGDGTRLSIL.

This clone was recorded once. This chain connects TRBV12-3 or TRBV12-4 to TRBJ1-3, with D unresolved. The CDR3 extends over 13 amino acids. The V end lost 7 bases, the J end lost 8 bases, and 15 bases lay between the germline ends. In DNA form, the CDR3 reads TGTGCCAGCACCATCGGAAGCCGGGACACCATATATTTT. It codes for CASTIGSRDTIYF.

This clone was seen once. V gene TRBV5-5 combines with J gene TRBJ2-2; 8 bases are shared with TRBD1. The length of the CDR3 is 15 residues. Germline CDR1 and CDR2: SGHKS and YYEKEE (reference sequence). The ends lost 4 bases at V and 7 bases at J; junction bases unmatched: 9. The CDR3 sequence is CASSETTGVIGELFF. CDR3 sequence (DNA): TGTGCCAGCAGCGAGACGACAGGGGTCATCGGGGAGCTGTTTTTT.

This clone has just a few counts. The chain couples TRBV20-1 to TRBJ1-2, with TRBD1 identical over 9 bases. The CDR3 is 9 residues long. Unmatched junction bases numbered 4, after V lost 8 bases and J lost 12 bases. Looked up from germline, CDR1 is DFQATT and CDR2 is SNEGSKA (reference sequence). The CDR3 here is CSLDRGDTF. DNA of the CDR3: TGCAGTCTTGACAGGGGGGACACCTTC.

The gene calls are TRBV24-1 and TRBJ1-4; maybe TRBD1 (5 bases). V shed 4 bases and J shed 3 bases, with 14 bases lying between them. In germline, CDR1 is KGHDR, CDR2 SFDVKD. CDR3 length: 16 amino acids. The CDR3 spells CATSEGPREANEKLFF. Here the CDR3 DNA reads TGTGCCACCAGTGAGGGTCCCAGGGAAGCTAATGAAAAACTGTTTTTT.

The chain uses TRBV6-5 and TRBJ1-4; 8 bases are shared with TRBD1. This CDR3 is 14 amino acids long. The germline V gene encodes CDR1 MNHEY and CDR2 SVGAGI. The V gene end was trimmed by 6 bases and the J gene end by 4 bases; junction bases not matched to a gene: 4. The DNA of the CDR3 is TGTGCCAGCAGCAAGACAGGGGATAATGAAAAACTGTTTTTT. This encodes CASSKTGDNEKLFF.

The chain links TRBV18 to TRBJ2-1, with D possibly TRBD1 on 5 matching bases. There are 15 residues in the CDR3. The germline gives CDR1 KGHSH, CDR2 LQKENI. With 3 bases removed from V and 1 base from J, the gap between germline ends came to 10 bases. CDR3 sequence reads: CASSPVQGSYNEQFF. The CDR3 DNA is TGTGCCAGCTCACCGGTTCAGGGATCCTACAATGAGCAGTTCTTC.

V and J are TRBV7-2 and TRBJ2-7, with 8 bases fitting TRBD2. V shed 0 bases and J 1 base; nucleotides not matched to a gene: 2. This CDR3 region has 15 residues. Germline V lookup: CDR1 SGHTA, CDR2 FQGNSA. CDR3 region: CASSLAAGESYEQYF. As DNA, the CDR3 is TGTGCCAGCAGCTTAGCAGCGGGAGAGTCCTACGAGCAGTACTTC.

CDR3 DNA sequence: TGTGCCAGCTCTACCCCCCGCCAAGGGGCTAGGGAGACCCAGTACTTC. Protein sequence: CASSTPRQGARETQYF. V usage is TRBV2 and J usage is TRBJ2-5; TRBD1 might be the D (5 bases). The CDR3 is 16 residues long. The V end lost 8 bases, the J end lost 5 bases, and 24 bases lay between the germline ends. Looked up from germline, CDR1 is SNHLY and CDR2 is FYNNEI.

This rearrangement joins TRBV10-3 to TRBJ2-7, with D possibly TRBD2 on 6 matching bases. CDR1 is ENHRY and CDR2 is SYGVKD in the germline V gene. V was pared by 6 bases and J by 0 bases, with 21 bases between. CDR3 length: 17 residues. The CDR3 nucleotides read TGTGCCATCAGAGAACCACGTGGGCTAGCGAACTCCTACGAGCAGTACTTC. This encodes CAIREPRGLANSYEQYF.

This chain connects TRBV18 to TRBJ2-7; tentatively, D is TRBD2 (6 bases). Germline V gene data show CDR1 as KGHSH and CDR2 as LQKENI. V was cut by 2 bases and J by 5 bases, with 13 bases left in between. The CDR3 runs to 14 residues. Here the CDR3 reads CASSPSGRIHEQYF. DNA of the CDR3: TGTGCCAGCTCACCATCGGGGAGGATCCACGAGCAGTACTTC.

The chain recombines TRBV5-1 with TRBJ1-1, with D maybe TRBD1 (5 bases). V lost 4 bases, J lost 0 bases, and 10 bases lay in between. The CDR3 sequence is 14 residues long. Germline V CDR1 and CDR2: SGHRS, YFSETQ. CDR3 sequence (DNA): TGCGCCAGCAGCCCTTCAGGGATGAACACTGAAGCTTTCTTT. Its protein product is CASSPSGMNTEAFF.

The chain employs TRBV23-1 and TRBJ2-1, with TRBD2 as a possible D gene (6 bases). TRBV23-1 falls under the ORF class, with uncertain function. This CDR3 is 21 amino acids long. V was clipped by 1 base and J by 0 bases, with 25 bases between them. The CDR3 region is CASSQYPCGSGSRSSYNEQFF. The CDR3 DNA follows: TGCGCCAGCAGTCAATACCCCTGCGGTAGCGGCTCCAGGAGCTCCTACAATGAGCAGTTCTTC.

The rearrangement joins TRBV12-3 or TRBV12-4 to TRBJ1-2; the D is unclear. V lost 3 bases and J lost 2, with 7 bases in between. The CDR3 covers 13 residues. The CDR3 DNA follows: TGTGCCAGCAGTTTGGAGGAAAACTATGGCTACACCTTC. Protein sequence: CASSLEENYGYTF.

The chain combines TRBV19 with TRBJ1-3, with 10 positions matching TRBD1. Trimming removed 6 bases from V and 4 bases from J; junction bases left unmatched: 6. The CDR3 has 15 residues. The V gene's germline CDR1 is LNHDA and CDR2 SQIVND (reference sequence). The CDR3 region has the DNA TGTGCCAGTAGCCTCGACAGGGGGCTCGGAAACACCATATATTTT. Its translation: CASSLDRGLGNTIYF.

CDR3 nucleotide sequence: TGTGCCAGCAGCCCGGGACAGATGAACACTGAAGCTTTCTTT. This encodes CASSPGQMNTEAFF. V and J are TRBV4-2 and TRBJ1-1; the match to TRBD1 covers 7 bases. V shed 4 bases, J shed 0 bases, and the junction held 2 bases outside the gene matches. The germline CDR1 and CDR2 sequences are LGHNA and YNFKEQ. The CDR3 spans 14 residues.

The chain uses TRBV19 and TRBJ1-1; no clear D gene. The germline V gene encodes CDR1 LNHDA and CDR2 SQIVND (reference sequence). The CDR3 contains 14 residues. Trimming removed 1 base at V and 3 bases at J, with 9 bases between. The CDR3 DNA sequence: TGTGCCAGTAGTATAGGAGTTCTTGACACTGAAGCTTTCTTT. Protein: CASSIGVLDTEAFF.

V gene TRBV19 combines with J gene TRBJ2-7, with 11 bases aligning to TRBD1. The V segment lost 2 bases and the J segment 3 bases; nucleotides outside the gene matches: 3. The CDR3 totals 15 residues. CDR1 LNHDA and CDR2 SQIVND come from the germline V gene (reference sequence). CDR3 residues: CASSIRGTGGYEQYF. CDR3 in DNA: TGTGCCAGTAGTATACGTGGGACAGGGGGCTACGAGCAGTACTTC.

The sample holds one count of this clone. V and J are TRBV9 and TRBJ2-1, with 14 bases fitting TRBD2. Germline CDR1 is SGDLS and CDR2 is YYNGEE. The V segment lost 1 base and the J segment 7 bases; nucleotides outside the gene matches: 7. The CDR3 totals 17 residues. As DNA, the CDR3 is TGTGCCAGCAGCGTATTTGCCGGGACTAGCGGGAGAAATGAGCAGTTCTTC. Encoded protein: CASSVFAGTSGRNEQFF.

The gene calls are TRBV30 and TRBJ1-5; TRBD1 aligns across 9 bases. V shed 4 bases and J 1 base; nucleotides not matched to a gene: 8. The CDR3 extends over 16 amino acids. The V gene's germline CDR1 is GTSNPN and CDR2 SVGIG (reference sequence). The DNA of the CDR3 is TGTGCCTGGACCCTACAGGGGGCGGAGAGCAATCAGCCCCAGCATTTT. Protein product: CAWTLQGAESNQPQHF.

V gene TRBV5-4 combines with J gene TRBJ1-1; D gene uncertain. Trimming took 0 bases from V and 0 from J, leaving 6 bases between them. CDR3 size: 14 residues. CDR1 is SGHNT, CDR2 YYREEE, per germline (reference sequence). CDR3 sequence: CASSLVQMNTEAFF. The CDR3 DNA sequence: TGTGCCAGCAGCTTGGTACAGATGAACACTGAAGCTTTCTTT.

This sequence joins TRBV2 and TRBJ2-7; 7 positions agree with TRBD1. This CDR3 region has 16 residues. Germline values: CDR1 SNHLY, CDR2 FYNNEI. With 7 bases clipped from V and 3 bases from J, the junction kept 15 bases outside the gene matches. The CDR3 region is CASTGNSPGQSYEQYF. DNA for the CDR3: TGTGCCAGCACCGGAAACTCCCCGGGACAGAGCTACGAGCAGTACTTC.

The V and J genes are TRBV6-5 and TRBJ1-2; 7 bases are a match to TRBD1. This CDR3 region has 14 residues. J was trimmed by 2 bases and V by 6 bases; bases with no gene match: 6. Germline V CDR1 and CDR2: MNHEY, SVGAGI. For the CDR3, the DNA is TGTGCCAGCAGCCTACAGGGGTCCAACTATGGCTACACCTTC. Its translation is CASSLQGSNYGYTF.

The rearrangement joins TRBV15 to TRBJ2-7; 9 nucleotides line up with TRBD2. CDR1 is LNHNV and CDR2 is YYDKDF in the germline V gene (reference sequence). CDR3 length: 16 amino acids. Unmatched junction bases numbered 5, after V lost 0 bases and J lost 2 bases. CDR3 sequence: CATSRDRSSGAYEQYF. Here the CDR3 DNA reads TGTGCCACCAGCAGAGATCGTTCTAGCGGGGCCTACGAGCAGTACTTC.

The chain combines TRBV6-1 with TRBJ2-5, with a weak D call TRBD1 (5 bases). This CDR3 contains 14 residues. The germline CDR1 and CDR2 sequences are MNHNS and SASEGT. The V and J ends lost 2 bases and 3 bases respectively, with 10 bases between them. The CDR3, as DNA: TGTGCCAGCAGTGAAATGTCAGGGAAAGAGACCCAGTACTTC. Residues: CASSEMSGKETQYF.

The CDR3 loop reads CAWSAAMYEQYF. The CDR3, as DNA: TGTGCCTGGAGTGCCGCTATGTACGAGCAGTACTTC. The chain recombines TRBV30 with TRBJ2-7; D unclear. The germline V and J ends were trimmed by 1 base and 4 bases, with 8 bases remaining between them. This CDR3 comprises 12 residues. In germline, CDR1 is GTSNPN, CDR2 SVGIG (reference sequence).